The entry below describes one T cell receptor beta chain. This clonotype occurred many times. It has no known antigen specificity. No much larger clonotype is one base removed from it; base qualities were not supplied. These data come from a study of T cell repertoires in cytomegalovirus infection (dated by TCRdb to between 2018 and 2021). Notes on the research overall: Donor HLA type was relevant to the analysis, as public TCR beta signatures indicated carriage of CMV infection together with the matching HLA type. Study-wide findings and limitations: The ex vivo response was dominated by HLA-C-restricted CMV-specific TCR beta clonotypes, which also provided the single most frequent clonotype in two of eight donors. Carriers of CMV infection plus the relevant HLA type were discriminated by the cumulative frequency of public TCR beta family members in the study cohort and in an independent approximately 360-donor cohort.

The instrument was an Illumina HiSeq 1500. The public reads were reanalyzed by TCRdb: fastp trimming at Q25, MiXCR alignment, in-frame beta chains only. Rows are combined by CDR3 protein, so each entry shows the most common genes and DNA. The sample data list 310,000 or so distinct CDR3 sequences, and about 9.2% of these were observed just once. Together, the top ten hold over 2.5% of the sample. The CDR3 spans 14 residues, from the cysteine through the phenylalanine. Solely the CDR3 DNA is kept, with 42 bases framed from the first base. CDR1 SEHNR and CDR2 FQNEAQ were looked up in the germline V gene (reference sequence). V sheds 5 bases and J sheds 4 bases, leaving 14 bases between their ends.

This chain joins TRBV7-9 to TRBJ1-1, and perhaps TRBD1 as D gene, on 5 matching bases. The TCR comes from a human donor in good health (CMV status not recorded). Some clones in this sample may be carry-over from other donors' samples. The sample was PBMCs. The DNA sequence is as follows: TGTGCCAGCAGCCCGGGGGGAGGGAGCACTGAAGCTTTCTTT. Translated, this is CASSPGGGSTEAFF.